The next 30 T cell receptor beta chains were all read from a single sample in a study of blood T cell repertoires in COVID-19. Data came from immunoSEQ multiplex PCR; TCRdb stores just in-frame clones and leaves some out. The data contain 200,000 to 250,000 clones, roughly 80% of them singletons. Sequenced sample: peripheral blood. These receptors all come from a young man with active or convalescent COVID-19.

This clone was seen only once. V usage is TRBV4-1 and J usage is TRBJ2-1, with TRBD2 identical over 7 bases. Germline V lookup: CDR1 MGHRA, CDR2 YSYEKL. V lost 0 bases, J lost 2 bases, and 10 bases stayed unmatched. The CDR3 has 18 amino acids. CDR3 sequence reads: CASSQDPTGGSPYNEQFF. The CDR3, as DNA: TGCGCCAGCAGCCAAGACCCAACGGGCGGGAGCCCCTACAATGAGCAGTTCTTC.

This chain links TRBV3-1 (or the pseudogene TRBV3-2) with TRBJ2-3, with 12 bases fitting TRBD2. CDR1 and CDR2 from the germline V gene are LGHDT and YNNKEL (reference sequence). The J segment lost 0 bases and the V segment lost 2 bases, leaving 6 bases of the junction unmatched. This CDR3 is 18 amino acids long. This CDR3 is CASSQRTSGISSTDTQYF. For the CDR3, the DNA is TGTGCCAGCAGCCAAAGGACTAGCGGGATCTCTAGCACAGATACGCAGTATTTT.

This chain links TRBV27 with TRBJ2-7; D might be TRBD1 (5 bases). V lost 6 bases and J lost 3, with 9 bases in between. Germline loops: CDR1 MNHEY, CDR2 SMNVEV (reference sequence). This CDR3 has 12 amino acids. CDR3 region: CASSPTGYEQYF. The CDR3 bases are TGTGCCAGCAGCCCCACAGGCTACGAGCAGTACTTC.

This rearrangement joins TRBV12-3 or TRBV12-4 to TRBJ2-5; 7 nucleotides agree with TRBD2. The CDR3 contains 11 residues. Trimming at V came to 3 bases and at J to 9 bases, leaving 1 base not matched to a gene. The CDR3 DNA sequence: TGTGCCAGCAGTTTCCGGGGGGCCCAGTACTTC. This encodes CASSFRGAQYF.

The rearrangement uses TRBV19 and TRBJ2-3, with 7 bases fitting TRBD2. Germline V gene data show CDR1 as LNHDA and CDR2 as SQIVND (reference sequence). V trimming: 5 bases; J trimming: 2 bases; junction bases outside the gene matches: 4. The CDR3 covers 14 residues. The CDR3 coding sequence is TGTGCCAGTAGTCGCGAGCGGGACACAGATACGCAGTATTTT. Translating it yields CASSRERDTDTQYF.

The rearrangement joins TRBV7-9 to TRBJ1-2; no clear D gene. The germline V gene has CDR1 SEHNR and CDR2 FQNEAQ (reference sequence). CDR3 size: 14 residues. V was shortened by 5 bases and J by 4 bases, with 14 bases between the two germline ends. The chain's CDR3 is CASSERPQLYGYTF. CDR3 DNA sequence: TGTGCCAGCAGCGAGCGACCGCAGCTCTATGGCTACACCTTC.

The CDR3 loop reads CASSDRVYGYTF. The CDR3 nucleotides read TGTGCCAGTAGCGACAGGGTCTATGGCTACACCTTC. The chain uses TRBV19 and TRBJ1-2; 7 bases align to TRBD1. The germline V gene has CDR1 LNHDA and CDR2 SQIVND (reference sequence). V gave up 6 bases and J gave up 4 bases; unmatched junction bases: 2. The CDR3 sequence is 12 residues long. The variable domain in full, completed from reference TRBV19 and TRBJ1-2, reads DGGITQSPKYLFRKEGQNVTLSCEQNLNHDAMYWYRQDPGQGLRLIYYSQIVNDFQKGDIAEGYSVSREKKESFPLTVTSAQKNPTAFYLCASSDRVYGYTFGSGTRLTVV.

This clone has only one observation. The chain uses TRBV5-1 and TRBJ1-4; 8 nucleotides agree with TRBD1. Germline CDR1 and CDR2: SGHRS and YFSETQ. V was pared by 4 bases and J by 8 bases, with 1 base of the junction left unmatched. CDR3 length equals 12 residues. CDR3 nucleotides: TGCGCCAGCAGCCGGGACAGGGAAAAACTGTTTTTT. This codes for CASSRDREKLFF.

The rearrangement uses TRBV10-2 and TRBJ2-3; 9 bases agree with TRBD2. Trimming removed 3 bases from V and 4 bases from J; junction bases left unmatched: 5. The CDR3 is made up of 15 amino acids. Per germline, CDR1 WSHSY and CDR2 SAAADI. This CDR3 is CASSEVLAGADTQYF. The CDR3 nucleotides read TGCGCCAGCAGTGAAGTACTAGCGGGCGCAGATACGCAGTATTTT.

V gene TRBV30 combines with J gene TRBJ1-1; D gene ambiguous. The CDR3 totals 12 residues. The germline gives CDR1 GTSNPN, CDR2 SVGIG (reference sequence). The CDR3 coding sequence is TGTGCTCTGAGGGAAGGGAACACTGAAGCTTTCTTT. Protein product: CALREGNTEAFF.

The chain combines TRBV9 with TRBJ2-1; 12 nucleotides match TRBD2. Germline CDR1 is SGDLS and CDR2 is YYNGEE. The CDR3 runs 18 residues. V was clipped by 0 bases and J by 8 bases; unmatched bases: 12. CDR3 in amino acids: CASSVARLAGGPGDEQFF. The CDR3 DNA is TGTGCCAGCAGCGTAGCTAGGCTAGCGGGGGGGCCCGGCGATGAGCAGTTCTTC.

This sequence joins TRBV5-1 and TRBJ1-2, with D possibly being TRBD1 (6 bases). In germline, CDR1 is SGHRS, CDR2 YFSETQ. The ends were cut back, 4 bases at V and 7 bases at J, with 14 bases in the middle. There are 13 residues in the CDR3. The chain's CDR3 is CASSPDGGSGYTF. The CDR3 DNA is TGCGCCAGCAGCCCCGATGGGGGCTCTGGCTACACCTTC.

This sequence joins TRBV7-2 and TRBJ2-7; the D gene is possibly TRBD2 (6 bases). Trimming removed 3 bases from V and 3 bases from J, with 21 bases in between. There are 17 residues in the CDR3. Looked up from germline, CDR1 is SGHTA and CDR2 is FQGNSA. The DNA of the CDR3 is TGTGCCAGCAGCTTGGGAGGACGCCTGGGCGGTTACTACGAGCAGTACTTC. Amino acid sequence: CASSLGGRLGGYYEQYF. Complete variable domain (other parts from reference TRBV7-2 and TRBJ2-7): GAGVSQSPSNKVTEKGKDVELRCDPISGHTALYWYRQSLGQGLEFLIYFQGNSAPDKSGLPSDRFSAERTGGSVSTLTIQRTQQEDSAVYLCASSLGGRLGGYYEQYFGPGTRLTVT.

This clone was counted between two and nine times. The chain recombines TRBV4-1 with TRBJ2-2; 12 nucleotides match TRBD2. This CDR3 region has 16 residues. Germline CDR1 is MGHRA and CDR2 is YSYEKL. The trim removed 4 bases at V and 4 bases at J, leaving 4 bases unmatched. This CDR3 is CASSRGTSGFTGELFF. CDR3 bases: TGCGCCAGCAGCCGGGGGACTAGCGGGTTCACCGGGGAGCTGTTTTTT.

The chain has TRBV5-3 and TRBJ2-7, with D maybe TRBD2 (6 bases). TRBV5-3 is given ORF status, its function remaining uncertain. V lost 5 bases to trimming and J lost 2 bases, with 17 bases between them. The CDR3 extends over 15 amino acids. The CDR3 region has the DNA TGTGCCAGAAGGGGCCGGCTAGCGAGGACCTACGAGCAGTACTTC. Amino acids: CARRGRLARTYEQYF.

The gene calls are TRBV11-3 and TRBJ2-5, with TRBD1 matching over 10 bases. The J segment lost 5 bases and the V segment lost 5 bases, leaving 8 bases of the junction unmatched. The germline CDR1 and CDR2 sequences are SGHNT and YENEEA. The CDR3 consists of 15 residues. In nucleotides, the CDR3 is TGTGCCAGCAGCCCCAAAGGGGACAGGGGTGAGACCCAGTACTTC. This sequence encodes CASSPKGDRGETQYF. Variable domain in full (rest from reference TRBV11-3 and TRBJ2-5): EAGVVQSPRYKIIEKKQPVAFWCNPISGHNTLYWYLQNLGQGPELLIRYENEEAVDDSQLPKDRFSAERLKGVDSTLKIQPAELGDSAVYLCASSPKGDRGETQYFGPGTRLLVL.

The rearrangement links TRBV28 to TRBJ2-6; D possibly corresponds to TRBD2 (6 bases). In germline, CDR1 is MDHEN, CDR2 SYDVKM. V shed 6 bases and J shed 0 bases, with 12 bases lying between them. The CDR3 has 16 residues. CDR3 in DNA: TGTGCCAGCAGCGCCCCGGGGGTCTCTGGGGCCAACGTCCTGACTTTC. It specifies CASSAPGVSGANVLTF.

The chain carries TRBV5-6 and TRBJ1-1; TRBD1 matches 12 bases. This CDR3 has 16 residues. The V segment lost 7 bases and the J segment 1 base; nucleotides outside the gene matches: 8. Germline V gene lookup returns CDR1 SGHDT and CDR2 YYEEEE. In nucleotides, the CDR3 is TGTGCCAGCTTGGGACAGGGGGCGCGGAAGAACACTGAAGCTTTCTTT. Translating gives CASLGQGARKNTEAFF.

The chain uses TRBV5-1 and TRBJ1-1, with D possibly matching TRBD1 (5 bases). V lost 0 bases to trimming and J lost 1 base, with 7 bases between them. Germline-derived CDR1 and CDR2 are SGHRS and YFSETQ. The CDR3 is 14 residues long. CDR3 in DNA: TGCGCCAGCAGCTTGGCCGGGGGGAACACTGAAGCTTTCTTT. Translation gives CASSLAGGNTEAFF.

This chain connects TRBV9 to TRBJ2-3, with 10 positions matching TRBD2. The junction had 3 bases not matched to a gene; V was cut back by 2 bases and J by 0 bases. This CDR3 has 16 residues. The germline V gene encodes CDR1 SGDLS and CDR2 YYNGEE. The CDR3 DNA sequence: TGTGCCAGCAGCGTGGGGACTAGCGCTAGCACAGATACGCAGTATTTT. It codes for CASSVGTSASTDTQYF.

This chain uses TRBV7-8 with TRBJ2-5, with a possible D match to TRBD1 (6 bases). V shed 2 bases and J shed 5 bases, with 15 bases lying between them. CDR3 length: 15 amino acids. The germline V gene encodes CDR1 SGHVS and CDR2 FQNEAQ. Written as DNA, the CDR3 is TGTGCCAGCAGCTTACGGGTCGGACAGAGGGAGACCCAGTACTTC. Protein: CASSLRVGQRETQYF.

This clone was observed a single time. The genes are TRBV19 and TRBJ1-5; a possible D gene is TRBD1 (6 bases). Between the trimmed V and J ends, which lost 0 bases and 7 bases, there was a span of 13 bases. The CDR3 contains 15 residues. Germline values: CDR1 LNHDA, CDR2 SQIVND (reference sequence). The DNA for the CDR3 is TGTGCCAGTAGTATAGAGCGGGGGCTTGGGCAGCCCCAGCATTTT. It is translated as CASSIERGLGQPQHF.

The V gene is TRBV7-6, the J gene TRBJ2-7; D may match TRBD1 or TRBD2 (5 bases each). V lost 9 bases and J lost 1, with 10 bases in between. Germline loops: CDR1 SGHVS, CDR2 FNYEAQ. CDR3 size: 12 residues. CDR3 coding DNA: TGTGCCAGTAGCGACAGTTCCTACGAGCAGTACTTC. Its protein is CASSDSSYEQYF.

The V call is TRBV13, the J call TRBJ1-1; the D is unclear. The CDR3 extends over 14 amino acids. Germline CDR1 is PRHDT and CDR2 is FYEKMQ (reference sequence). V was trimmed by 5 bases and J by 1 base, leaving 11 bases between them. CDR3 DNA sequence: TGTGCCAGCAGCCACCGCGGCGGGAACACTGAAGCTTTCTTT. It yields the protein CASSHRGGNTEAFF.

The chain couples TRBV19 to TRBJ2-1; 15 nucleotides align to TRBD2. Germline V lookup: CDR1 LNHDA, CDR2 SQIVND (reference sequence). Trimming cost V 4 bases and J 1 base; bases outside gene matches: 2. CDR3 size: 17 residues. The CDR3: CASSTGTSGGSYNEQFF. The CDR3 DNA sequence: TGTGCCAGTAGTACAGGGACTAGCGGGGGGTCCTACAATGAGCAGTTCTTC.

V and J are TRBV4-2 and TRBJ2-5; 9 bases agree with TRBD2. The CDR3 loop spans 17 amino acids. CDR1 is LGHNA and CDR2 is YNFKEQ in the germline V gene. Trimming at V came to 0 bases and at J to 4 bases, leaving 9 bases not matched to a gene. The DNA of the CDR3 is TGTGCCAGCAGCCAAGAATGGGGGACTAGCAAGGTAGAGACCCAGTACTTC. This codes for CASSQEWGTSKVETQYF.

This clone has a handful of counts. This rearrangement joins TRBV7-8 to TRBJ1-2; D call uncertain. Trimming cost V 3 bases and J 2 bases, with 4 bases left between them. Per germline, CDR1 SGHVS and CDR2 FQNEAQ. This CDR3 has 12 amino acids. The CDR3 region is CASSFMNYGYTF. Written as DNA, the CDR3 is TGTGCCAGCAGCTTTATGAACTATGGCTACACCTTC.

This rearrangement joins TRBV4-1 to TRBJ1-1; 8 positions match TRBD1. This CDR3 has 15 residues. Trimming at V came to 4 bases and at J to 5 bases, leaving 9 bases not matched to a gene. Germline CDR1 reads MGHRA; CDR2 reads YSYEKL. The DNA of the CDR3 is TGCGCCAGCAGCCGAACTGACAGGGGAGGAACTGAAGCTTTCTTT. It encodes CASSRTDRGGTEAFF.

CDR3 amino acids: CASSSSRDSTVGELFF. For the CDR3, the DNA is TGTGCCAGCAGCTCATCCCGGGACTCTACTGTCGGGGAGCTGTTTTTT. The chain uses TRBV11-2 and TRBJ2-2; D perhaps matches TRBD2 (6 bases). There are 16 residues in the CDR3. Looked up from germline, CDR1 is SGHAT and CDR2 is FQNNGV. With 4 bases removed from V and 7 bases from J, the gap between germline ends came to 19 bases.

This chain uses TRBV28 with TRBJ2-7; TRBD1 is a possible D gene (5 bases). The CDR3 spans 13 residues. Germline assignment: CDR1 MDHEN and CDR2 SYDVKM. Trimming pared 2 bases from V and 5 bases from J, leaving 10 bases between. CDR3 region: CASSLAARDEQYF. Written as DNA, the CDR3 is TGTGCCAGCAGTTTAGCTGCCAGGGACGAGCAGTACTTC.